These 30 T cell receptor beta chains share one sample of origin, sequenced in a study of T cell responses to AZD1222 COVID-19 vaccine. Clones were read by immunoSEQ multiplex PCR, and TCRdb kept only the in-frame ones, dropping some. The sample has tens of thousands of clones, roughly 88% seen once. Specimen: peripheral blood, collected on day 0 of AZD1222 vaccination. These receptors were obtained from an adult in good health.

This clone has just one count. The chain employs TRBV18 and TRBJ1-6; no definite D call. The CDR3 is made up of 15 amino acids. Trimming pared 0 bases from V and 3 bases from J, leaving 6 bases between. CDR1 and CDR2 (germline): KGHSH, LQKENI. CDR3 loop: CASSPPQVYNSPLHF. CDR3 coding DNA: TGTGCCAGCTCACCACCGCAGGTCTATAATTCACCCCTCCACTTT.

The chain combines TRBV4-3 with TRBJ2-6; TRBD1 aligns across 8 bases. The germline V gene has CDR1 LGHNA and CDR2 YSLEER. CDR3 length: 17 residues. The J segment lost 0 bases and the V segment lost 5 bases, leaving 6 bases of the junction unmatched. The DNA of the CDR3 is TGCGCCAGCAGCTTGCACAGGGGGTTCTCTGGGGCCAACGTCCTGACTTTC. Translated, it gives CASSLHRGFSGANVLTF.

The chain links TRBV7-9 to TRBJ1-1; D is undetermined. The CDR3 has 14 residues. Germline CDR1 reads SEHNR; CDR2 reads FQNEAQ (reference sequence). V shed 1 base and J shed 0 bases, with 6 bases lying between them. The CDR3 region has the DNA TGTGCCAGCAGCTTAGAACACCTGAACACTGAAGCTTTCTTT. This encodes CASSLEHLNTEAFF.

This chain uses TRBV7-9 with TRBJ2-7; 8 nucleotides line up with TRBD1. With V trimmed by 5 bases and J by 2 bases, 2 bases remained unmatched. The CDR3 covers 13 residues. The germline CDR1 and CDR2 sequences are SEHNR and FQNEAQ (reference sequence). CDR3 coding DNA: TGTGCCAGCAGCGACAGGGGCCCCTACGAGCAGTACTTC. Residues: CASSDRGPYEQYF.

The chain links TRBV10-3 to TRBJ2-1; D may be TRBD2 (7 bases). In germline, CDR1 is ENHRY, CDR2 SYGVKD. V shed 9 bases and J shed 4 bases, with 10 bases lying between them. There are 12 residues in the CDR3. The CDR3 region has the DNA TGTGCCATGGGGGGGCCGTACAATGAGCAGTTCTTC. This translates into CAMGGPYNEQFF.

The chain carries TRBV7-9 and TRBJ1-6; no definite D call. The germline gives CDR1 SEHNR, CDR2 FQNEAQ (reference sequence). The germline V and J ends were trimmed by 4 bases and 7 bases, with 11 bases remaining between them. This CDR3 has 14 amino acids. DNA of the CDR3: TGTGCCAGCAGCTACCGGGTCTTAAATTCACCCCTCCACTTT. This sequence encodes CASSYRVLNSPLHF. The entire variable domain, with the rest obtained from reference TRBV7-9 and TRBJ1-6, is as follows: DTGVSQNPRHKITKRGQNVTFRCDPISEHNRLYWYRQTLGQGPEFLTYFQNEAQLEKSRLLSDRFSAERPKGSFSTLEIQRTEQGDSAMYLCASSYRVLNSPLHFGNGTRLTVT.

V gene TRBV9 combines with J gene TRBJ1-1, with 12 bases fitting TRBD1. The CDR3 length is 19 residues. Germline trimming cut 0 bases from V and 3 bases from J; bases unmatched to any gene: 12. Germline-derived CDR1 and CDR2 are SGDLS and YYNGEE. The CDR3 spells CASSVAPLRDRGPDTEAFF. CDR3 bases: TGTGCCAGCAGCGTAGCTCCTCTCCGGGACAGGGGGCCGGACACTGAAGCTTTCTTT. Variable domain in full (rest from reference TRBV9 and TRBJ1-1): DSGVTQTPKHLITATGQRVTLRCSPRSGDLSVYWYQQSLDQGLQFLIQYYNGEERAKGNILERFSAQQFPDLHSELNLSSLELGDSALYFCASSVAPLRDRGPDTEAFFGQGTRLTVV.

The chain couples TRBV7-2 to TRBJ1-2; D not certain. Trimming cost V 5 bases and J 4 bases, with 17 bases left between them. The germline V gene encodes CDR1 SGHTA and CDR2 FQGNSA. The CDR3 covers 15 residues. The CDR3: CASSTQVGLAYGYTF. Here the CDR3 DNA reads TGTGCCAGCAGCACCCAGGTTGGTTTGGCCTATGGCTACACCTTC.

CDR3 sequence: CASGGSGQGNYNEQFF. The DNA for the CDR3 is TGTGCCAGCGGGGGATCAGGACAGGGTAACTACAATGAGCAGTTCTTC. This chain joins TRBV25-1 and TRBJ2-1; 8 nucleotides line up with TRBD1. The V and J ends lost 8 bases and 3 bases, in that order; junction bases with no gene match: 12. The CDR3 consists of 16 residues. Per the germline V gene, CDR1 is MGHDK and CDR2 is SYGVNS.

The V gene is TRBV15, the J gene TRBJ1-2; 7 bases fit TRBD1. Germline-derived CDR1 and CDR2 are LNHNV and YYDKDF (reference sequence). The trim removed 5 bases at V and 5 bases at J, leaving 17 bases unmatched. This CDR3 has 17 residues. Here the CDR3 reads CATSLLQGDLEGYGYTF. In DNA, the CDR3 is TGTGCCACCAGCTTACTTCAGGGGGACCTGGAGGGGTATGGCTACACCTTC.

The rearrangement uses TRBV6-4 and TRBJ2-1; perhaps TRBD1 as D (7 bases). The CDR3 contains 13 residues. Germline CDR1 reads MRHNA; CDR2 reads SNTAGT. V dropped 6 bases and J dropped 10 bases, with 16 bases sitting between them. As DNA, the CDR3 is TGTGCCAGCAGCTCAGGAGGGGGCCGGGAGCAGTTCTTC. It translates to CASSSGGGREQFF.

This clone has just one count. The chain employs TRBV7-8 and TRBJ1-3; TRBD1 agrees at 8 bases. The CDR3 consists of 15 residues. After removal of 5 bases from V and 4 bases from J, the junction contained 7 bases not matched to a gene. Germline V gives CDR1 SGHVS, CDR2 FQNEAQ. DNA for the CDR3: TGTGCCAGCAGCGTAAGGACAGGGTTCGGAAACACCATATATTTT. Protein product: CASSVRTGFGNTIYF.

This chain connects TRBV9 to TRBJ1-5, with a possible D match to TRBD1 (6 bases). CDR3 size: 15 residues. Germline assignment: CDR1 SGDLS and CDR2 YYNGEE. The V gene lost 3 bases and the J gene lost 1 base, with 11 bases spanning the gap. The CDR3: CASSATGTSNQPQHF. In nucleotides, the CDR3 is TGTGCCAGCAGCGCCACCGGGACAAGCAATCAGCCCCAGCATTTT.

Written as DNA, the CDR3 is TGTGCCAGCAGTTCGTCAAGATCCTCCTATAATTCACCCCTCCACTTT. Its protein product is CASSSSRSSYNSPLHF. J is TRBJ1-6 and V is TRBV28, with unresolved D. CDR1 is MDHEN, CDR2 SYDVKM, per germline. The length of the CDR3 is 16 residues. V was shortened by 4 bases and J by 0 bases, with 10 bases between the two germline ends. Supplemented by reference TRBV28 and TRBJ1-6, the full variable domain reads DVKVTQSSRYLVKRTGEKVFLECVQDMDHENMFWYRQDPGLGLRLIYFSYDVKMKEKGDIPEGYSVSREKKERFSLILESASTNQTSMYLCASSSSRSSYNSPLHFGNGTRLTVT.

This clone was detected only a few times. The V and J genes are TRBV7-2 and TRBJ1-1; the D is unclear. Trimming left V 2 bases short and J 1 base short, with 5 bases between. CDR3 length equals 13 residues. Germline assignment: CDR1 SGHTA and CDR2 FQGNSA. The CDR3 loop is CASSLRRNTEAFF. CDR3 DNA sequence: TGTGCCAGCAGCTTAAGACGGAACACTGAAGCTTTCTTT.

V and J are TRBV10-1 and TRBJ2-7, with 9 bases that match TRBD1. This CDR3 comprises 13 residues. The germline V gene has CDR1 WNHNN and CDR2 SYGVQD (reference sequence). The CDR3 DNA reads TGCGTCCAGAGGGACAGGGTCTCCTACGAGCAGTACTTC. Translated: CVQRDRVSYEQYF.

The CDR3 sequence: CASTPGLLSSGNTIYF. The CDR3 nucleotides read TGTGCCAGCACCCCGGGACTGCTCTCCTCTGGAAACACCATATATTTT. The chain combines TRBV9 with TRBJ1-3; TRBD1 is a possible D gene (5 bases). The CDR3 loop spans 16 amino acids. The germline gives CDR1 SGDLS, CDR2 YYNGEE. The V end was cut by 6 bases, the J end by 0 bases, with 16 bases between. Together with reference TRBV9 and TRBJ1-3, the CDR3 gives the full variable domain: DSGVTQTPKHLITATGQRVTLRCSPRSGDLSVYWYQQSLDQGLQFLIQYYNGEERAKGNILERFSAQQFPDLHSELNLSSLELGDSALYFCASTPGLLSSGNTIYFGEGSWLTVV.

This clone was seen once. The chain employs TRBV28 and TRBJ1-3; the D gene is possibly TRBD1 (5 bases). Germline V gene lookup returns CDR1 MDHEN and CDR2 SYDVKM. V was clipped by 8 bases and J by 10 bases, with 12 bases between them. The CDR3 length is 11 residues. The chain's CDR3 is CASWGVRTIYF. The CDR3 nucleotides are TGTGCCAGCTGGGGGGTCCGTACCATATATTTT.

The J gene is TRBJ1-6, the V gene TRBV19, with 8 positions matching TRBD1. Per the germline V gene, CDR1 is LNHDA and CDR2 is SQIVND (reference sequence). The V and J ends lost 9 bases and 7 bases, in that order; junction bases with no gene match: 11. This CDR3 contains 15 residues. The CDR3, as DNA: TGTGCCAGCTCATTGGAGGACAGGGTAAATTCACCCCTCCACTTT. This codes for CASSLEDRVNSPLHF.

J is TRBJ2-7 and V is TRBV7-9, with D perhaps given as TRBD1 or TRBD2 (5 bases each). Looked up from germline, CDR1 is SEHNR and CDR2 is FQNEAQ (reference sequence). The CDR3 is 13 residues long. With 1 base removed from V and 6 bases from J, the gap between germline ends came to 10 bases. DNA of the CDR3: TGTGCCAGCAGCTTAGAAGAGGGGACCGAGCAGTACTTC. Amino acid sequence: CASSLEEGTEQYF.

This rearrangement joins TRBV5-4 to TRBJ2-3; weak D call: TRBD1 (5 bases). The CDR3 has 14 amino acids. Germline V CDR1 and CDR2: SGHNT, YYREEE (reference sequence). Trimming shortened V by 0 bases and J by 4 bases, and 9 bases separated the two germline ends. The CDR3 sequence is CASSLDLGADTQYF. The CDR3 coding sequence is TGTGCCAGCAGCTTGGATTTAGGGGCAGATACGCAGTATTTT. The full variable domain, rest sourced from reference TRBV5-4 and TRBJ2-3, is ETGVTQSPTHLIKTRGQQVTLRCSSQSGHNTVSWYQQALGQGPQFIFQYYREEENGRGNFPPRFSGLQFPNYSSELNVNALELDDSALYLCASSLDLGADTQYFGPGTRLTVL.

The chain recombines TRBV7-3 with TRBJ2-5; either TRBD1 or TRBD2 may supply D (6 bases each). Per germline, CDR1 SGHTA and CDR2 FQGTGA. CDR3 size: 16 residues. Between the trimmed V and J ends, which lost 5 bases and 5 bases, there was a span of 21 bases. CDR3: CASSQRGDGYGETQYF. The CDR3 nucleotides read TGTGCCAGCAGCCAAAGGGGGGACGGATACGGCGAGACCCAGTACTTC.

In its sample, this clone was seen once. V usage is TRBV6-2 or TRBV6-3 and J usage is TRBJ1-2; D is unclear. Trimming left V 2 bases short and J 7 bases short, with 17 bases between. CDR3 length: 15 residues. The germline CDR1 and CDR2 sequences are MNHEY and SVGEGT. This CDR3 is CASSYLNQRGSGYTF. Here the CDR3 DNA reads TGTGCCAGCAGTTACCTAAACCAGCGGGGTTCTGGCTACACCTTC.

The chain is built from TRBV6-1 and TRBJ1-2, with 8 bases lining up with TRBD1. The CDR3 loop spans 18 amino acids. The trim removed 0 bases at V and 13 bases at J, leaving 22 bases unmatched. Germline values: CDR1 MNHNS, CDR2 SASEGT. The DNA of the CDR3 is TGTGCCAGCAGTGAAGCCCTACGGACAGGGATGAGACTGGTGCCGCCCACCTTC. Its translation: CASSEALRTGMRLVPPTF.

The chain uses TRBV7-2 and TRBJ1-1; TRBD1 aligns across 7 bases. This CDR3 region has 14 residues. The germline gives CDR1 SGHTA, CDR2 FQGNSA. V lost 6 bases and J lost 1; bases outside the gene matches: 5. The CDR3: CASSPGQENTEAFF. DNA for the CDR3: TGTGCCAGCAGTCCTGGACAGGAGAACACTGAAGCTTTCTTT.

The chain links TRBV11-2 to TRBJ2-5; D not certain. V lost 1 base to trimming and J lost 2 bases, with 5 bases between them. CDR3 size: 13 residues. Per the germline V gene, CDR1 is SGHAT and CDR2 is FQNNGV. In nucleotides, the CDR3 is TGTGCCAGCAGCTTAGGCAAGCAAGAGACCCAGTACTTC. It specifies CASSLGKQETQYF. The whole variable domain, remainder taken from reference TRBV11-2 and TRBJ2-5, is EAGVAQSPRYKIIEKRQSVAFWCNPISGHATLYWYQQILGQGPKLLIQFQNNGVVDDSQLPKDRFSAERLKGVDSTLKIQPAKLEDSAVYLCASSLGKQETQYFGPGTRLLVL.

The rearrangement joins TRBV4-1 to TRBJ2-3; tentative D call: TRBD1 (6 bases). Trimming took 1 base from V and 4 from J, leaving 9 bases between them. In germline, CDR1 is MGHRA, CDR2 YSYEKL. There are 14 residues in the CDR3. The chain's CDR3 is CASSQVGAPDTQYF. The CDR3 DNA reads as TGCGCCAGCAGCCAAGTGGGGGCTCCAGATACGCAGTATTTT.

The genes are TRBV28 and TRBJ2-3; 7 bases align to TRBD1. From germline, CDR1 is MDHEN and CDR2 SYDVKM. CDR3 size: 19 residues. With V trimmed by 5 bases and J by 5 bases, 22 bases remained unmatched. The CDR3, as DNA: TGTGCCAGCAGTCGCGACCATCATCTTGGGGCAGGGGGTATAGATACGCAGTATTTT. It yields the protein CASSRDHHLGAGGIDTQYF. Full variable domain (outside the CDR3, taken from reference TRBV28 and TRBJ2-3): DVKVTQSSRYLVKRTGEKVFLECVQDMDHENMFWYRQDPGLGLRLIYFSYDVKMKEKGDIPEGYSVSREKKERFSLILESASTNQTSMYLCASSRDHHLGAGGIDTQYFGPGTRLTVL.

A word on this clone: Additional DNA sequences in this sample encode the identical CDR3. The chain carries TRBV12-3 or TRBV12-4 and TRBJ1-2, with unresolved D. CDR3 length: 12 residues. Trimming cost V 3 bases and J 7 bases, with 9 bases left between them. Here the CDR3 DNA reads TGTGCCAGCAGTTTGGATCGGGTTGGCTACACCTTC. This gives the protein CASSLDRVGYTF.

The V call is TRBV27, the J call TRBJ1-1; possibly TRBD1 for D (5 bases). This CDR3 is built from 15 residues. Trimming left V 2 bases short and J 0 bases short, with 10 bases between. Germline V lookup: CDR1 MNHEY, CDR2 SMNVEV (reference sequence). The CDR3 sequence is CASSLDRRLNTEAFF. The CDR3 DNA follows: TGTGCCAGCAGTTTAGACAGAAGGTTGAACACTGAAGCTTTCTTT.